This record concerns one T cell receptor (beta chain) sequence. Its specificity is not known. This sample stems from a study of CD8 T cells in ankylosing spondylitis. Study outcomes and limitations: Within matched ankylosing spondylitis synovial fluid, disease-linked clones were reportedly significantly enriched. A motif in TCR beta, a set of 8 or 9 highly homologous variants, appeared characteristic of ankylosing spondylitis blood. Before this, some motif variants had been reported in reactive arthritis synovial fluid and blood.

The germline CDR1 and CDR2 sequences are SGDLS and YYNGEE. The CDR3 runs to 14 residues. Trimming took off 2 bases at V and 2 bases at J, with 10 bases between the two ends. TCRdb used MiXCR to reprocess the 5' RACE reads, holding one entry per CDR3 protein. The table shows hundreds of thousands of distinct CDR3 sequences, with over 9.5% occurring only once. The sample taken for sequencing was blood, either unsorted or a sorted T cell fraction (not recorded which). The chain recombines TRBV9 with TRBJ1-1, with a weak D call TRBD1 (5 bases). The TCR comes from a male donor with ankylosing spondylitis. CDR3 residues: CASSVSGPNTEAFF. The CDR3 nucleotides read TGTGCCAGCAGCGTGTCAGGGCCAAACACTGAAGCTTTCTTT.